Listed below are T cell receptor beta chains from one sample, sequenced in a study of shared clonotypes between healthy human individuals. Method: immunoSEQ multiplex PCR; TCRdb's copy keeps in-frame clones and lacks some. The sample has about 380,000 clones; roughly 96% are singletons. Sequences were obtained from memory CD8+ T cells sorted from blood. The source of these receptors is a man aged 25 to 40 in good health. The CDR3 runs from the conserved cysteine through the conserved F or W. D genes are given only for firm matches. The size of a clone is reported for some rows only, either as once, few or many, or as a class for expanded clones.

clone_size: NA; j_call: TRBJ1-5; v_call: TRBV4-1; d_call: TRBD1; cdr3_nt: TGCGCCAGCAGCCAAGATCCAGGGGGCGGTCAGCCCCAGCATTTT; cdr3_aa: CASSQDPGGGQPQHF
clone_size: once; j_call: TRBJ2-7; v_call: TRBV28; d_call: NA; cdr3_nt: TGTGCCAGCAGTTTATCCCCTAGCTCCTACGAGCAGTACTTC; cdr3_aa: CASSLSPSSYEQYF
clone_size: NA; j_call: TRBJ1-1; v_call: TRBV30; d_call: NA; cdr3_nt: TGTGCCTGGAGATCGACAGGAGACACTGAAGCTTTCTTT; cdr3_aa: CAWRSTGDTEAFF
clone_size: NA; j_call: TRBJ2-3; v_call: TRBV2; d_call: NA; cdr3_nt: TGTGCCAGCAGGCCGAGACAGGCCCGGACAGATACGCAGTATTTT; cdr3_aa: CASRPRQARTDTQYF
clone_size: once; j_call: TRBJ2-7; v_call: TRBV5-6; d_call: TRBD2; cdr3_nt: TGTGCCAGCAGCTTCCAACTAGCGGGAGCGGGGGAGCAGTACTTC; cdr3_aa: CASSFQLAGAGEQYF
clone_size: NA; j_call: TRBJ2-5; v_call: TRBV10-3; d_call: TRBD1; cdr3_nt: TGTGCCATCAGCAGGACAGGGGGCTTAGAAGAGACCCAGTACTTC; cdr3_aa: CAISRTGGLEETQYF
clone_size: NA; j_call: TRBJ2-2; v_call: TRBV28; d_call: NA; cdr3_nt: TGTGCCAGCAGTTTGGGCCGGAGGAACACCGGGGAGCTGTTTTTT; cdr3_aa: CASSLGRRNTGELFF
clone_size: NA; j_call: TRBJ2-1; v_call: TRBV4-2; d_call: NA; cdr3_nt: TGTGCCAGCAGCCAAGGGGGGTACGGCAATGAGCAGTTCTTC; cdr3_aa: CASSQGGYGNEQFF
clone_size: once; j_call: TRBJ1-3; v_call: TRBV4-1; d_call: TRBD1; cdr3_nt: TGCGCCAGCAGCCTTTTCACAGGGGCTGGAAACACCATATATTTT; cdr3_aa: CASSLFTGAGNTIYF
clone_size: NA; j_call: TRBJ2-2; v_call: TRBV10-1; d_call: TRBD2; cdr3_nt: TGCGCCAGCAGTGACTTAGCGGGAGGGCCCGGGGAGCTGTTTTTT; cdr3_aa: CASSDLAGGPGELFF
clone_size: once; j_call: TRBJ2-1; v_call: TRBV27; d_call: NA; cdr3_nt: TGTGCCAGCAAAGCAGGGCCCTACAATGAGCAGTTCTTC; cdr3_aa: CASKAGPYNEQFF
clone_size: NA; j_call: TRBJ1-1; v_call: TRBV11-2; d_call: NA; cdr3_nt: TGTGCCAGCAGCTTATACGGGGTAAACACTGAAGCTTTCTTT; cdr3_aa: CASSLYGVNTEAFF
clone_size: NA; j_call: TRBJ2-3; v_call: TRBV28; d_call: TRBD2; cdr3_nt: TGTGCCAGCAGCGAACTAGCGGGAAGGCCATCGAGCACAGATACGCAGTATTTT; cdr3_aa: CASSELAGRPSSTDTQYF
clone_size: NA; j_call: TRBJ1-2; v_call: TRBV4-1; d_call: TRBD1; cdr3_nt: TGCGCCAGCAGTCCTCTCCTTAACAGGGGGTCGAACTATGGCTACACCTTC; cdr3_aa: CASSPLLNRGSNYGYTF
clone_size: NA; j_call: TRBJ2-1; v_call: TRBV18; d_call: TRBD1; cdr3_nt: TGTGCCAGCTCACAGGGACAGGTTGATTACAATGAGCAGTTCTTC; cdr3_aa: CASSQGQVDYNEQFF
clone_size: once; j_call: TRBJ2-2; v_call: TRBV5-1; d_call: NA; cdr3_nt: TGCGCCAGCAGCTTGGCGCCAACAGGGTCCGGGGAGCTGTTTTTT; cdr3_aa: CASSLAPTGSGELFF
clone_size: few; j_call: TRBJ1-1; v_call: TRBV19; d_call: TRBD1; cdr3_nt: TGTGCCAGTAGTATGGGACAGGGCACTGAAGCTTTCTTT; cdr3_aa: CASSMGQGTEAFF
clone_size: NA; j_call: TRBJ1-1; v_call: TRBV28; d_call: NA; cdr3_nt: TGTGCCATCACCCGACGGGGGAACACTGAAGCTTTCTTT; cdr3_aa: CAITRRGNTEAFF
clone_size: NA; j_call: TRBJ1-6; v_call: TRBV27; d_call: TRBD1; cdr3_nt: TGTGCCAGCAGTTTAGGGACAGGGAGTTCACCCCTCCACTTT; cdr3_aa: CASSLGTGSSPLHF
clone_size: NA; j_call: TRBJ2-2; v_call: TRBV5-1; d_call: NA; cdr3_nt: TGCGCCAGCAGCTTGGACTCCGCCGGGGAGCTGTTTTTT; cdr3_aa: CASSLDSAGELFF
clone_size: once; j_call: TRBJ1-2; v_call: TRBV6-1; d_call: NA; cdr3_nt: TGTGCCAGCAGGCTGACAGGCGTGTATGGCTACACCTTC; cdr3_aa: CASRLTGVYGYTF
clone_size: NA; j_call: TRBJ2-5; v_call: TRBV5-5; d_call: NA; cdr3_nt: TGTGCCAGCAGCTTGCGACAGACGAGGCTACCCCTTAGAGAAGAGACCCAGTACTTC; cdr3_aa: CASSLRQTRLPLREETQYF
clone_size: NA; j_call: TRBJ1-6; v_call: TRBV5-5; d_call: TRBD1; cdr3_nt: TGTGCCAGCAGCTTGGTATGGACAGGGACTTCACCCCTCCACTTT; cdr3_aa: CASSLVWTGTSPLHF
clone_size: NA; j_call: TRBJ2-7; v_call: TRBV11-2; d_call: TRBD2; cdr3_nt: TGTGCCAGCGGGGGGGGACCCTACGAGCAGTACTTC; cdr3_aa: CASGGGPYEQYF
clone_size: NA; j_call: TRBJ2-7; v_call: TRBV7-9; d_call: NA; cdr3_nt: TGTGCCAGCAGCCGGACAGACTACGAGCAGTACTTC; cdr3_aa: CASSRTDYEQYF
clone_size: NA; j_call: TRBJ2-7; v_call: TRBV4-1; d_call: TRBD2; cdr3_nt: TGCGCCAGCAGCCCAACTAGCGGGAGAAGCTCCTACGAGCAGTACTTC; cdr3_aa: CASSPTSGRSSYEQYF
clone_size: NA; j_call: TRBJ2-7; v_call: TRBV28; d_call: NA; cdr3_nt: TGTGCCAGCAGTTTGGGGGGCTACGAGCAGTACTTC; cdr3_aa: CASSLGGYEQYF
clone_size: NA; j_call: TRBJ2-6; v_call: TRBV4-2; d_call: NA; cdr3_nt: TGTGCCAGCAGCCACAGCTCTGGGGCCAACGTCCTGACTTTC; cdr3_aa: CASSHSSGANVLTF
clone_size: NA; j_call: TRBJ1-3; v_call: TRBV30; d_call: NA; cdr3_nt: TGTGCCTGGAGTGTAGCAGGGCCCTCTGGAAACACCATATATTTT; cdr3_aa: CAWSVAGPSGNTIYF
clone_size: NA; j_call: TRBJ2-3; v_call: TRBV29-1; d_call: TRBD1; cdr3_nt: TGCAGCGTTGGACAGGGCCCAGATACGCAGTATTTT; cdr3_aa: CSVGQGPDTQYF
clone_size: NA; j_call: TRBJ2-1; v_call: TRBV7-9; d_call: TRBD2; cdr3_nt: TGTGCCAGCAGCCAGAGCGGGAGGGCATACAATGAGCAGTTCTTC; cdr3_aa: CASSQSGRAYNEQFF
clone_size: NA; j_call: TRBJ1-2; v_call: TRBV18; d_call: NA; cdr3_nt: TGTGCCAGCTCACCCGGGGGAGATGGCTACACCTTC; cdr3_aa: CASSPGGDGYTF
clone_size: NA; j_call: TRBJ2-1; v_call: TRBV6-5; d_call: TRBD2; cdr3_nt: TGTGCCAGCATCTCGCTAAGCGGGGGGGCAAATGAGCAGTTCTTC; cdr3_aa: CASISLSGGANEQFF
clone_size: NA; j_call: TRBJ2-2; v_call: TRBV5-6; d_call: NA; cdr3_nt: TGTGCCAGCAGCTTGGGGGGCCTCAACACCGGGGAGCTGTTTTTT; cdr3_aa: CASSLGGLNTGELFF
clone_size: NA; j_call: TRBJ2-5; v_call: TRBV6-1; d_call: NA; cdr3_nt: TGTGCCAGCAGTCCAGCTTGGGTGACTCAAGAGACCCAGTACTTC; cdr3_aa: CASSPAWVTQETQYF
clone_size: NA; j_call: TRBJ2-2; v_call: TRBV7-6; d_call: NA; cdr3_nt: TGTGCCAGCAGCTTAGCCAGCGGGCGGAACACCGGGGAGCTGTTTTTT; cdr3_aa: CASSLASGRNTGELFF
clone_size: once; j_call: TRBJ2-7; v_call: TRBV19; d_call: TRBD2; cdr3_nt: TGTGCCAGTAGTGAAACCGGGACTAGCGCCTACGAGCAGTACTTC; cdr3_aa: CASSETGTSAYEQYF
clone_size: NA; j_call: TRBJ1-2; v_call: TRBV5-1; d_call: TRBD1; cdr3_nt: TGCGCCAGCAGCTTGGGACAGGGCTACTATGGCTACACCTTC; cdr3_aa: CASSLGQGYYGYTF
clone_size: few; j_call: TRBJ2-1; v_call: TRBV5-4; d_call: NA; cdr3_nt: TGTGCCAGCAGCTTGCAGAAAGGGTTTGGCTACAATGAGCAGTTCTTC; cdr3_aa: CASSLQKGFGYNEQFF
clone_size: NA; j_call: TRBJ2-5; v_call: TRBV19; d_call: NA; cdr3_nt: TGTGCCAGTAGTATACCTAGCGTGAAGACCCAGTACTTC; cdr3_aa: CASSIPSVKTQYF
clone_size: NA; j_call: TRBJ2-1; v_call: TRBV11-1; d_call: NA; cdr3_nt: TGTGCCAGCAGCTTGGCGACATTCAGGGGACCGGACAATGAGCAGTTCTTC; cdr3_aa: CASSLATFRGPDNEQFF
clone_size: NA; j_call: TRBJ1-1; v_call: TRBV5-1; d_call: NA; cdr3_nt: TGCGCCAGCAGCGCCGGTGGGATGAACACTGAAGCTTTCTTT; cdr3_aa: CASSAGGMNTEAFF
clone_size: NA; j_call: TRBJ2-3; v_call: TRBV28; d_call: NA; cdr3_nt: TGTGCCAGCAGTTTCCCACTATCTCACGGCACAGATACGCAGTATTTT; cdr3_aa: CASSFPLSHGTDTQYF
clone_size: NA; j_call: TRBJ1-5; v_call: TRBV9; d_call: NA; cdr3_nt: TGTGCCAGCAGCGTAGGGGGGAACACGCTGCCCCAGCATTTT; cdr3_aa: CASSVGGNTLPQHF
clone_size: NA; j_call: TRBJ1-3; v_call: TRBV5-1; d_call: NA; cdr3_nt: TGCGCCAGCAGCTTGACAGGTGCTAGCTCTGGAAACACCATATATTTT; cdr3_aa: CASSLTGASSGNTIYF
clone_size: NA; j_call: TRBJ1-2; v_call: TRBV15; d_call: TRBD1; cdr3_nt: TGTGCCACCAGCAGGACAAAACAGGGGGCGGATGGCTACACCTTC; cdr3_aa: CATSRTKQGADGYTF
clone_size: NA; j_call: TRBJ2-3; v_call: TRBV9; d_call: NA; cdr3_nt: TGTGCCAGCAGCGCTACTAGCACAGATACGCAGTATTTT; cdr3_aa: CASSATSTDTQYF
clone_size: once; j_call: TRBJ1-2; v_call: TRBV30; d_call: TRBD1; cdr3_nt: TGTGCCTGGAGTGTTGGACAGGGGACGGACTATGGCTACACCTTC; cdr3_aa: CAWSVGQGTDYGYTF
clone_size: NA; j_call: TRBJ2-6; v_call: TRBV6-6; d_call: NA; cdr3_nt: TGTGCCAGTTGGGTCGGCCTACCTGGGGCCAACGTCCTGACTTTC; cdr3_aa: CASWVGLPGANVLTF
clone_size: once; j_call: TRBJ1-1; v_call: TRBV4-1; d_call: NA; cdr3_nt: TGCGCCAGCAGCCAAGATTTAGGGGCCAGGAACACTGAAGCTTTCTTT; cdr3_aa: CASSQDLGARNTEAFF
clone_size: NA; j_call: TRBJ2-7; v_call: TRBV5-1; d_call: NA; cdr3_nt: TGCGCCAGCAGTCAAAGGGCCGGGAGAATGGGCTACGAGCAGTACTTC; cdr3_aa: CASSQRAGRMGYEQYF
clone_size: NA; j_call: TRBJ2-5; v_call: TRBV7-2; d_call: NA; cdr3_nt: TGTGCCAGCAGCCCGACTAGAGAAGAGACCCAGTACTTC; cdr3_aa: CASSPTREETQYF
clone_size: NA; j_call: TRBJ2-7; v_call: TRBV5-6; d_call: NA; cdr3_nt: TGTGCCAGCAGCTTGGCTGGATCCTACGAGCAGTACTTC; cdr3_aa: CASSLAGSYEQYF
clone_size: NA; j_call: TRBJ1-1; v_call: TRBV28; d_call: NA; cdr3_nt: TGTGCCAGCAGTTCCATGATTGGGCGGGGAAGCACTGAAGCTTTCTTT; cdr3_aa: CASSSMIGRGSTEAFF
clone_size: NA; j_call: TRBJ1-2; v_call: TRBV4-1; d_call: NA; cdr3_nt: TGCGCCAGCAGCCAAGACGAAGGGCGGGGCTATGGCTACACCTTC; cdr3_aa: CASSQDEGRGYGYTF